This passage covers 2 T cell receptor beta chains from one sample sequenced in a study of blood T cell repertoires in COVID-19. Clones were read by immunoSEQ multiplex PCR, and TCRdb kept only the in-frame ones, dropping some. The data show over 150,000 clones, 91% seen once. Sequencing was carried out using peripheral blood. The receptor set was obtained from a man between 50 and 59 years old with acute or convalescent COVID-19.

The gene calls are TRBV28 and TRBJ2-5; maybe TRBD2 (5 bases). The CDR3 is made up of 12 amino acids. Trimming removed 8 bases from V and 2 bases from J, with 9 bases in between. The germline gives CDR1 MDHEN, CDR2 SYDVKM. In DNA form, the CDR3 reads TGTGCCAGCGGAGGAATGCAAGAGACCCAGTACTTC. It yields the protein CASGGMQETQYF. The full variable domain, with the rest looked up from reference TRBV28 and TRBJ2-5, is DVKVTQSSRYLVKRTGEKVFLECVQDMDHENMFWYRQDPGLGLRLIYFSYDVKMKEKGDIPEGYSVSREKKERFSLILESASTNQTSMYLCASGGMQETQYFGPGTRLLVL.

The gene calls are TRBV2 and TRBJ1-1; possibly TRBD1 for D (6 bases). This CDR3 contains 14 residues. Germline values: CDR1 SNHLY, CDR2 FYNNEI. The V and J ends lost 3 bases and 1 base respectively, with 9 bases between them. CDR3 residues: CASSELGQNTEAFF. As DNA, the CDR3 is TGTGCCAGCAGTGAGTTGGGACAGAACACTGAAGCTTTCTTT.